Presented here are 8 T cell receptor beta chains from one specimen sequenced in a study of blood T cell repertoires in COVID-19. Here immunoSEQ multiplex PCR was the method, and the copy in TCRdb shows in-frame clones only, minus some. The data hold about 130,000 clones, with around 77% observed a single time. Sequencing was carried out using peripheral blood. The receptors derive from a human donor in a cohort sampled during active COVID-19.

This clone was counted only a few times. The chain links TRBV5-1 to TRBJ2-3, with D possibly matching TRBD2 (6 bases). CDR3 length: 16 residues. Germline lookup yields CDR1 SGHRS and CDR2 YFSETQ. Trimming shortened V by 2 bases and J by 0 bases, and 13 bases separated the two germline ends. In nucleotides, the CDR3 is TGCGCCAGCAGCTTACCTAGCGACCCTAGCACAGATACGCAGTATTTT. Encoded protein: CASSLPSDPSTDTQYF.

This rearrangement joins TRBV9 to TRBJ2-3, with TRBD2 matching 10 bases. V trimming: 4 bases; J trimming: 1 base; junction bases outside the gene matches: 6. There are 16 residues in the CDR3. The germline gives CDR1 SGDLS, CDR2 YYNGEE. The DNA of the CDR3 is TGTGCCAGCAGCCCGATAGCGGGGGGAGGCACAGATACGCAGTATTTT. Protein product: CASSPIAGGGTDTQYF.

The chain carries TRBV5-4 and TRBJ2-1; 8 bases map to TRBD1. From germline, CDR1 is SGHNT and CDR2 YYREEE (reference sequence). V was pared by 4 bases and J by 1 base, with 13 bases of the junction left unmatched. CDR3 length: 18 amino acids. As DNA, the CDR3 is TGTGCCAGCAGCCGGGGGCAGGGGGCGAAAAGTTCCTACAATGAGCAGTTCTTC. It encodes CASSRGQGAKSSYNEQFF.

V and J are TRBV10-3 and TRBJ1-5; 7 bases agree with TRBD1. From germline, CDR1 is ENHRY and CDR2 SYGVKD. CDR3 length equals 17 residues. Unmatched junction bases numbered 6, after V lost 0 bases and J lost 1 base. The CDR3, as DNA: TGTGCCATCAGTGAGTCGGGCGGGACAGTCAGCAATCAGCCCCAGCATTTT. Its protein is CAISESGGTVSNQPQHF.

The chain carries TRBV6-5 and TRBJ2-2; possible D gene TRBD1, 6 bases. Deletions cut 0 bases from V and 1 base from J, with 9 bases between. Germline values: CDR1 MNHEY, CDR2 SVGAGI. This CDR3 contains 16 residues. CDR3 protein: CASSYSQQGNTGELFF. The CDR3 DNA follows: TGTGCCAGCAGTTACTCCCAACAGGGGAACACCGGGGAGCTGTTTTTT.

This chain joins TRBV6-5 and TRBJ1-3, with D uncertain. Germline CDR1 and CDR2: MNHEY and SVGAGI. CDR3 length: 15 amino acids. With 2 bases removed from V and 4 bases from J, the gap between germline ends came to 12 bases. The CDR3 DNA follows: TGTGCCAGCAGTTACGACCACAGAGAAGGAAACACCATATATTTT. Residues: CASSYDHREGNTIYF.

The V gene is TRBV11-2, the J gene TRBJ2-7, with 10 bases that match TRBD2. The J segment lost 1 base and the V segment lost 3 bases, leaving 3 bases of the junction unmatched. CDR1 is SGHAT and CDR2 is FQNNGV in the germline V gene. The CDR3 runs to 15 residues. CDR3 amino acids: CASSFIAGGSYEQYF. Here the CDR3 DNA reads TGTGCCAGCAGCTTTATAGCGGGGGGTTCCTACGAGCAGTACTTC.

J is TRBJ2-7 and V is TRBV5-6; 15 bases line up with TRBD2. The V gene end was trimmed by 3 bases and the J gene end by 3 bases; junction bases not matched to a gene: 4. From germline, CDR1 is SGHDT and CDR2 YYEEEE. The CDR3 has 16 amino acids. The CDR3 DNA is TGTGCCAGCAGCTCACGGGGACTAGCGGGGGGCTACGAGCAGTACTTC. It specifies CASSSRGLAGGYEQYF.